Included here is one TCR beta chain sequence, with context. Original methodology: Estimation of nucleated cell counts relied on the amplification of reference gene primers. Clones were sequenced by immunoSEQ multiplex PCR, and TCRdb holds only the in-frame ones, with some missing. The V and J calls and clone size come from that table; D and trimming were worked out from the DNA. The sample carries roughly 270,000 clones, over 75% recorded once. This CDR3 contains 15 residues. V dropped 3 bases and J dropped 6 bases, with 15 bases sitting between them. Germline lookup yields CDR1 SGHTA and CDR2 FQGTGA. This record belongs to a study of blood T cell repertoires in COVID-19. Across the whole study: The United States, Italy and Spain provided the acute and convalescent COVID-19 samples. In each case, the material was cDNA or gDNA derived from T cells, B-cell-depleted T cells, or PBMCs.

The sample was peripheral blood. This rearrangement joins TRBV7-3 to TRBJ2-1, with D perhaps TRBD2 (5 bases). The sequence was obtained from a man between 45 and 60 years old with active or convalescent COVID-19. The CDR3 spells CASSFQSGGGNEQFF. The CDR3 coding sequence is TGTGCCAGCAGCTTCCAGAGCGGAGGAGGCAATGAGCAGTTCTTC.